This T cell receptor beta chain was captured by sequencing in a study of shared clonotypes between healthy human individuals. General study results and limits: Clonotype sharing across donors was expected to vary with sequencing depth. The study drew on few donors, limiting represented genetic and exposure-history diversity. Incomplete sequencing of sorted subsets was indicated by rarefaction despite large depth.

This clone was counted only a few times. As yet, its antigen is unknown. A much larger clone differs by one base, so this may be a read error. The CDR3 is 13 residues long. V gave up 6 bases and J gave up 1 base, with 9 bases separating them. Germline CDR1 MNHNS, CDR2 SASEGT. Measured with immunoSEQ multiplex PCR; TCRdb has only the in-frame clones, and not every one. This sample has more than 850,000 clones, with approximately 80% found just once. The receptor was derived from a man between 18 and 29 years old in good health. Some clones in this sample may be carry-over from other donors' samples. Sequenced input: memory CD4+ T cells from PBMCs. Subset reported: CD45RA-negative fraction. The chain carries TRBV6-1 and TRBJ1-1; D gene uncertain. The CDR3 DNA is TGTGCCAGCAGCCGAGGGCCGAACACTGAAGCTTTCTTT. It yields the protein CASSRGPNTEAFF.